Listed below are T cell receptor beta chains from one sample, sequenced in a study of CD8+ T cells in alopecia areata. TCRdb's table, derived via immunoSEQ multiplex PCR, lists solely in-frame clones and lacks some. The profile shows 140,000 to 150,000 clones, roughly 61% of them singletons. The source was CD4+ T cells sorted from blood, collected at week 0. All receptors come from a human donor with alopecia areata. CDR3s include the opening cysteine and the closing phenylalanine or tryptophan. A D gene is named only where the DNA matches it firmly. A row's size may be missing; if present it is once, few, many or a size class.

size: NA
J: TRBJ2-1
D: NA
V: TRBV2
DNA: TGTGCCAGCAGCGCCGCTAGCGCCTACAATGAGCAGTTCTTC
CDR3: CASSAASAYNEQFF

size: few
J: TRBJ1-5
D: NA
V: TRBV7-2
DNA: TGTGCCAGCAGCGTAAGGGGAGATCAGCCCCAGCATTTT
CDR3: CASSVRGDQPQHF

size: few
J: TRBJ2-6
D: NA
V: TRBV5-6
DNA: TGTGCCAGCAGCCTCCGTGGGGCCAACGTCCTGACTTTC
CDR3: CASSLRGANVLTF

size: NA
J: TRBJ2-7
D: NA
V: TRBV7-2
DNA: TGTGCCAGCAGCTTAGTTGGCGGCGGGTCCTACGAGCAGTACTTC
CDR3: CASSLVGGGSYEQYF

size: NA
J: TRBJ1-4
D: NA
V: TRBV7-8
DNA: TGTGCCAGCAGCTTAGTCAGCCTCCGAGGGGAAAAACTGTTTTTT
CDR3: CASSLVSLRGEKLFF

size: NA
J: TRBJ2-7
D: TRBD2
V: TRBV27
DNA: TGTGCCAGCAGTTTAAACGGGGGGACGGCCGGCTCTTACGAGCAGTACTTC
CDR3: CASSLNGGTAGSYEQYF

size: many
J: TRBJ2-1
D: NA
V: TRBV4-3
DNA: TGCGCCAGCAGCCAAAACCGGGGCCTGTGGGCGGATGAGCAGTTCTTC
CDR3: CASSQNRGLWADEQFF

size: NA
J: TRBJ1-5
D: NA
V: TRBV15
DNA: TGTGCCACCAGCTTAGAGCTGGGGGGATTAGGCAATCAGCCCCAGCATTTT
CDR3: CATSLELGGLGNQPQHF

size: NA
J: TRBJ1-5
D: NA
V: TRBV5-1
DNA: TGCGCCAGCAGCTTGCGGACTGGACAGCCCCAGCATTTT
CDR3: CASSLRTGQPQHF

size: NA
J: TRBJ2-3
D: NA
V: TRBV9
DNA: TGTGCCAGCAGCGCCATCACAGATACGCAGTATTTT
CDR3: CASSAITDTQYF

size: NA
J: TRBJ2-3
D: TRBD2
V: TRBV5-1
DNA: TGCGCCAGCAGCTTAGGCGGGGGGGCGTACACAGATACGCAGTATTTT
CDR3: CASSLGGGAYTDTQYF

size: few
J: TRBJ1-2
D: NA
V: TRBV5-1
DNA: TGCGCCAGCAGCTTGGAGTCATATGACAGGAACTATGGCTACACCTTC
CDR3: CASSLESYDRNYGYTF

size: once
J: TRBJ1-2
D: TRBD1
V: TRBV25-1
DNA: TGTGCCAGCAGTTTCCGGGCCCAGACAGGGGCGGACTATGGCTACACCTTC
CDR3: CASSFRAQTGADYGYTF

size: NA
J: TRBJ2-7
D: NA
V: TRBV6-1
DNA: TGTGCCAGCAAAGTCCCGGGACCGAGCTCCTACGAGCAGTACTTC
CDR3: CASKVPGPSSYEQYF

size: NA
J: TRBJ2-5
D: NA
V: TRBV9
DNA: TGTGCCAGCAGCGTAGGGGGAGCGGGCGCTGGCGGAGAGACCCAGTACTTC
CDR3: CASSVGGAGAGGETQYF

size: once
J: TRBJ1-1
D: NA
V: TRBV29-1
DNA: TGCAGCTTCGGACAGACCCAGGGGGCTTTCTTT
CDR3: CSFGQTQGAFF

size: NA
J: TRBJ2-5
D: NA
V: TRBV6-5
DNA: TGTGCCAGCAGTTTCACAGGGTACGAGACCCAGTACTTC
CDR3: CASSFTGYETQYF

size: NA
J: TRBJ2-2
D: TRBD1
V: TRBV19
DNA: TGTGCCAGTAGTAGCGGGACAGGGAGCACCGGGGAGCTGTTTTTT
CDR3: CASSSGTGSTGELFF

size: NA
J: TRBJ1-6
D: NA
V: TRBV7-9
DNA: TGTGCCAGCAGCTTAATCTCGGCCATTACTCCCCTCCACTTT
CDR3: CASSLISAITPLHF

size: NA
J: TRBJ2-7
D: NA
V: TRBV18
DNA: TGTGCCAGCTCAGGGGGGATTGGGTCCTACGAGCAGTACTTC
CDR3: CASSGGIGSYEQYF

size: NA
J: TRBJ2-2
D: TRBD2
V: TRBV5-1
DNA: TGCGCCAGCATCAGGACTAGCGGGGCGTCCACCGGGGAGCTGTTTTTT
CDR3: CASIRTSGASTGELFF

size: once
J: TRBJ1-2
D: NA
V: TRBV18
DNA: TGTGCCAGCTCACACCTACAGGAGAACTATGGCTACACCTTC
CDR3: CASSHLQENYGYTF

size: NA
J: TRBJ2-6
D: NA
V: TRBV5-4
DNA: TGTGCCAGCAGCTTCGGGACAAGATCTGGGGCCAACGTCCTGACTTTC
CDR3: CASSFGTRSGANVLTF

size: NA
J: TRBJ2-2
D: NA
V: TRBV7-2
DNA: TGTGCCAGCAGCTTAAGAAGAGAGGGCACCGGGGAGCTGTTTTTT
CDR3: CASSLRREGTGELFF

size: NA
J: TRBJ2-7
D: TRBD1
V: TRBV30
DNA: TGTGCCTGGAGCGGACAGGTTTCCTACGAGCAGTACTTC
CDR3: CAWSGQVSYEQYF

size: NA
J: TRBJ2-1
D: TRBD2
V: TRBV29-1
DNA: TGCAGCGTTGGACTAGCGGGGGGGCAGGAGCAGTTCTTC
CDR3: CSVGLAGGQEQFF

size: once
J: TRBJ2-7
D: TRBD1
V: TRBV5-1
DNA: TGCGCCAGCAGCCTCAGGACAGGGGGCGACGAGCAGTACTTC
CDR3: CASSLRTGGDEQYF

size: NA
J: TRBJ2-6
D: NA
V: TRBV25-1
DNA: TGTGCCAGCAGAGGATCTGGGGCCAACGTCCTGACTTTC
CDR3: CASRGSGANVLTF

size: NA
J: TRBJ2-6
D: NA
V: TRBV9
DNA: TGTGCCAGCAGCGTCACCTCTGGGGCCAACGTCCTGACTTTC
CDR3: CASSVTSGANVLTF

size: NA
J: TRBJ2-7
D: NA
V: TRBV6-5
DNA: TGTGCCAGCAGTTCCCCCCTTGCAGAAAGCTACGAGCAGTACTTC
CDR3: CASSSPLAESYEQYF

size: NA
J: TRBJ2-3
D: NA
V: TRBV7-9
DNA: TGTGCCAGCAGCATCTGGGGGGATACGCAGTATTTT
CDR3: CASSIWGDTQYF

size: NA
J: TRBJ2-1
D: NA
V: TRBV27
DNA: TGTGCCAGCAGTTTAAATTATTACAATGAGCAGTTCTTC
CDR3: CASSLNYYNEQFF

size: NA
J: TRBJ2-3
D: NA
V: TRBV10-3
DNA: TGTGCCATCAAGGCGGAGGGAGATACGCAGTATTTT
CDR3: CAIKAEGDTQYF

size: NA
J: TRBJ2-7
D: NA
V: TRBV25-1
DNA: TGTGCCAGCAGTGACAGCTACGAGCAGTACTTC
CDR3: CASSDSYEQYF

size: NA
J: TRBJ1-5
D: NA
V: TRBV6-5
DNA: TGTGCCAGTCAGAGTACGGGGGCTCAGCCCCAGCATTTT
CDR3: CASQSTGAQPQHF

size: NA
J: TRBJ1-1
D: NA
V: TRBV4-2
DNA: TGTGCCAGCAGCCAAGGTGCGGCTCCTGAAGCTTTCTTT
CDR3: CASSQGAAPEAFF

size: NA
J: TRBJ1-1
D: TRBD1
V: TRBV4-2
DNA: TGTGCCAGCAGCCAAGTCAGCAGGGGGGCCCGAACTGAAGCTTTCTTT
CDR3: CASSQVSRGARTEAFF

size: NA
J: TRBJ1-1
D: NA
V: TRBV4-1
DNA: TGCGCCAGCAGCCGGGGCCCTTTAATGAACACTGAAGCTTTCTTT
CDR3: CASSRGPLMNTEAFF

size: NA
J: TRBJ2-2
D: NA
V: TRBV6-5
DNA: TGTGCCAGCAGTTACTCGAGGGGAACCGGGGAGCTGTTTTTT
CDR3: CASSYSRGTGELFF

size: few
J: TRBJ1-1
D: NA
V: TRBV9
DNA: TGTGCCAGCAGCGTAGACAAGGACACTGAAGCTTTCTTT
CDR3: CASSVDKDTEAFF

size: NA
J: TRBJ1-6
D: NA
V: TRBV27
DNA: TGTGCCAGCAGTTTCGAAGGTCTCTATAATTCACCCCTCCACTTT
CDR3: CASSFEGLYNSPLHF